In its sample, the clone carrying this TCR beta chain was seen a few times. V shed 6 bases and J shed 6 bases, with 8 bases lying between them. Germline V gives CDR1 KGHDR, CDR2 SFDVKD. The CDR3 length is 12 residues. TCRdb ran MiXCR on the RT-PCR reads and lists one entry per CDR3 protein. This table has roughly 790,000 distinct CDR3 sequences, 21% appearing once. These data originate in a study of response to subunit inactivated influenza vaccine. This sample comprised PBMCs from blood, obtained less than 6 days after vaccination. The receptor was isolated from a man aged 45 to 65 who received an inactivated influenza vaccine. V and J are TRBV24-1 and TRBJ2-1; weak D call: TRBD2 (5 bases). The CDR3 DNA reads as TGTGCCACCAGTCGGAGCGGCAATGAGCAGTTCTTC. Its protein product is CATSRSGNEQFF.